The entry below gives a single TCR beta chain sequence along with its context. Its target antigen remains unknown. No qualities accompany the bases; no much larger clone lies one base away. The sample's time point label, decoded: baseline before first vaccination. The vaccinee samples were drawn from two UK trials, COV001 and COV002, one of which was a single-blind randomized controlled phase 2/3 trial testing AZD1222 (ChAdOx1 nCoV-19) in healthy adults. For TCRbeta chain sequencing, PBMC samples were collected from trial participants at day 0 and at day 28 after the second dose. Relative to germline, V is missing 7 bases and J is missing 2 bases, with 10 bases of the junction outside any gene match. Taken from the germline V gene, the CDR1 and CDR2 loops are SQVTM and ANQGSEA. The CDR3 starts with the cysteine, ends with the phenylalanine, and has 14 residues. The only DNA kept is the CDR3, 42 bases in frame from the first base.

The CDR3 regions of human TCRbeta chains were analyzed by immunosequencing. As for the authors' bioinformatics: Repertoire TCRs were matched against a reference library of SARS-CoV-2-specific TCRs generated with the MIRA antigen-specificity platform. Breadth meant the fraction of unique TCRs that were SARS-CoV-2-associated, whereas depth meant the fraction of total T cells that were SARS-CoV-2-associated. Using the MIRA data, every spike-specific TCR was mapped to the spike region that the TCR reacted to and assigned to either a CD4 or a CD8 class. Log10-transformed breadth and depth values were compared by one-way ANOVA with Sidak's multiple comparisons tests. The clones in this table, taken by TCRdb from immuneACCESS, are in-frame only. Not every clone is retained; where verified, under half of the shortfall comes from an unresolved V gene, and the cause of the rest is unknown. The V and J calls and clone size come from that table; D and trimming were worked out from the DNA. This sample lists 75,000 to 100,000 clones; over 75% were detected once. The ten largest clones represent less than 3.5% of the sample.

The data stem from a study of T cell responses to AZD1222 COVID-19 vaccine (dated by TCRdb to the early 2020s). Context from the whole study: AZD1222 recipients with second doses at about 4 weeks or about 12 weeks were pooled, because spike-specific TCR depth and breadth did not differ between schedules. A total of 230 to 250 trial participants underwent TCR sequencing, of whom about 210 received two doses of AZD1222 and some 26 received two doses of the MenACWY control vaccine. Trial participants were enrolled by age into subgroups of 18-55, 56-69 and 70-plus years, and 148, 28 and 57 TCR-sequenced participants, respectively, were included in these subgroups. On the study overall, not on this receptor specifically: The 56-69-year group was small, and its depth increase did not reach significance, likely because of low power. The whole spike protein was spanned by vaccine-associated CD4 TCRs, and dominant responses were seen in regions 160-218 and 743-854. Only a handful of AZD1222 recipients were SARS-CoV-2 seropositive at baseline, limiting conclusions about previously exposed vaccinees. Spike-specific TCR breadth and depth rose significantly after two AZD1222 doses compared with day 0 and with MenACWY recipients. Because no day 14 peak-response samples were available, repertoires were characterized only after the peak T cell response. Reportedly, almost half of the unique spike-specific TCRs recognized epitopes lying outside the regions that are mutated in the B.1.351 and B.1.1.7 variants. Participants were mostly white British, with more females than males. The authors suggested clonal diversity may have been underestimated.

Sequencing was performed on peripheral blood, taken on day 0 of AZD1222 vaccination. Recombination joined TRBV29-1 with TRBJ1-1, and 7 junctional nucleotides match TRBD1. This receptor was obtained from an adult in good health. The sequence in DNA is TGCAGCGCGACAGGGATCGTCGGCAACACTGAAGCTTTCTTT. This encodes CSATGIVGNTEAFF.